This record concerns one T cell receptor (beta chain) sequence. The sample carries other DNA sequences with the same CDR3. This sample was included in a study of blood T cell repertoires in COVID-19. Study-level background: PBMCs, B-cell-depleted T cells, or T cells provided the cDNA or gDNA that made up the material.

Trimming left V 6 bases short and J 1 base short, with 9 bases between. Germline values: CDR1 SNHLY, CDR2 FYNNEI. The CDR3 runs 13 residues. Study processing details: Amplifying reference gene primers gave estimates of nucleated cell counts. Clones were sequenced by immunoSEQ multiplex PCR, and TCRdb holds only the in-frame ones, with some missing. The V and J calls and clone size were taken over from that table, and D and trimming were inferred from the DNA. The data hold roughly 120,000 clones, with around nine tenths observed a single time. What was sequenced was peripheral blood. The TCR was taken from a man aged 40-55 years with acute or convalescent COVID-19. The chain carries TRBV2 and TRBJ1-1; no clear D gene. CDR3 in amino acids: CASRRDRNTEAFF. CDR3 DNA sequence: TGTGCCAGCAGACGGGATCGGAACACTGAAGCTTTCTTT.